This T cell receptor (beta chain) was captured in a study of a mutant IDH1 vaccine in newly diagnosed glioma. Study at large: Either 4-6 weeks after radiotherapy alone or alongside temozolomide, vaccination was begun. Week 47 marked visit V13, whereas week 35 marked visit V12.

Time point: week 47, end of study. Each dose of the vaccine consisted of 300 ug of mutant IDH1 20-mer peptide, with topical imiquimod. Sequencing was performed with immunoSEQ multiplex PCR; in TCRdb, only in-frame clones are kept and a portion is missing. The data contain approximately 56,000 clones, about 79% of them singletons. This CDR3 contains 16 residues. Germline CDR1 reads SGDLS; CDR2 reads YYNGEE. Trimming shortened V by 4 bases and J by 7 bases, and 21 bases separated the two germline ends. With respect to this clone: Its antigen is not identified.

The chain uses TRBV9 and TRBJ1-5, with D maybe TRBD1 (6 bases). This TCR was recovered from a man between 45 and 60 years old with glioma. Material: PBMCs, obtained from a glioma patient whose treatment included an IDH1 peptide vaccine. Here the CDR3 DNA reads TGTGCCAGCAGCCCCTCCCCCGCGGGGGGCGGGCAGCCCCAGCATTTT. Its protein product is CASSPSPAGGGQPQHF.